This TCR beta chain was sequenced for a study of blood T cell repertoires in COVID-19. About the research overall: Samples taken during acute and convalescent COVID-19 were collected in the United States, Italy and Spain. In each case, the material was cDNA or gDNA derived from T cells, B-cell-depleted T cells, or PBMCs.

The Seattle patients, enrolled during active infection, were followed longitudinally. Germline CDR1 SGHTA, CDR2 FQGNSA. The length of the CDR3 is 15 residues. Trimming cost V 1 base and J 5 bases, with 9 bases left between them. Authors' analysis steps: It was from reference gene primer amplification that nucleated cell counts were estimated. Assay used: immunoSEQ multiplex PCR; TCRdb lists only in-frame clones, some missing. The DNA gave D and trimming, while V, J and clone size come from that table. The sample shows about 62,000 clones, roughly nine tenths of them seen only once. The rearrangement links TRBV7-2 to TRBJ1-6, with D uncertain. Sequencing was done on a sample of peripheral blood. The TCR was taken from a woman in her sixties or seventies with COVID-19, enrolled during active disease. CDR3 sequence: CASSLGFSNNSPLHF. DNA for the CDR3: TGTGCCAGCAGCTTAGGTTTCAGTAATAATTCACCCCTCCACTTT.